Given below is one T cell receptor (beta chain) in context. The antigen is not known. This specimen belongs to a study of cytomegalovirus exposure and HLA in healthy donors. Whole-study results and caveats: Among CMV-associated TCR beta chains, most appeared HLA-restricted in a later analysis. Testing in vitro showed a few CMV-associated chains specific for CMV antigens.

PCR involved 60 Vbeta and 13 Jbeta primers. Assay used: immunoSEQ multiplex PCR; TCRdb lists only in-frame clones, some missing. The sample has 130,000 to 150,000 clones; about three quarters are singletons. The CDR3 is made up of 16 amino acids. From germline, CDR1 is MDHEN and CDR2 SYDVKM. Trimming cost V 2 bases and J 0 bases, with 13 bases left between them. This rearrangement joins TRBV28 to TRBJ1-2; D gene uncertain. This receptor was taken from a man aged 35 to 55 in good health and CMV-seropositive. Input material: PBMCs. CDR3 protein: CASSLGPPTANYGYTF. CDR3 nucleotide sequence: TGTGCCAGCAGTTTAGGGCCCCCCACAGCTAACTATGGCTACACCTTC.